This T cell receptor beta chain was profiled in a study of molecular identifiers for immune sequencing clone quantification. CDR3 length: 15 residues. Germline V gene lookup returns CDR1 LNHDA and CDR2 SQIVND (reference sequence). V was shortened by 3 bases and J by 1 base, with 13 bases between the two germline ends. TCRdb called the PCR reads again in MiXCR, with one record for every CDR3 protein. The sample yields roughly 320,000 distinct CDR3 sequences, 20% to 25% seen once. This clonotype was counted ten times or more. The clonotype originates from a human donor in good health. Some libraries in this study had Jurkat cell RNA spiked in. The sample taken for sequencing was naive CD8+ T cells from blood, with Jurkat cell RNA spiked in. Subset given: FACS-sorted CD8+CD4-CCR7+CD45RA+ naive T cells. The chain links TRBV19 to TRBJ2-7; TRBD1 might be the D (7 bases). CDR3 nucleotides: TGTGCCAGTAGTATCGGAGGGGGCTATTCCTACGAGCAGTACTTC. Its translation is CASSIGGGYSYEQYF.